This T cell receptor beta chain came from a study of PD-1 blockade in mismatch repair-deficient tumors. On the study more broadly: Patients had 12 mismatch repair-deficient cancer types, all previously treated and progressing.

PCR or immunohistochemistry showed mismatch repair deficiency in every enrolled patient. TCR sequencing covered a few patients who responded to pembrolizumab. Produced via immunoSEQ multiplex PCR; TCRdb's table is partial and in-frame only. The data show roughly 50,000 clones, with 81% seen just once and roughly 8.1% held by the top ten. CDR1 and CDR2 (germline): KGHSH, LQKENI. This CDR3 comprises 16 residues. J lost 8 bases, V lost 4 bases, and 6 bases had no gene match. V gene TRBV18 combines with J gene TRBJ2-1; 15 nucleotides agree with TRBD2. Source: peripheral blood, taken around 19 weeks after starting pembrolizumab. The source is an adult with mismatch repair-deficient cancer. CDR3 in amino acids: CASSLGLAGGLDEQFF. The CDR3 DNA sequence: TGTGCCAGCTCACTCGGACTAGCGGGAGGGCTAGATGAGCAGTTCTTC. Looking up the rest from reference TRBV18 and TRBJ2-1 gives the full variable domain: NAGVMQNPRHLVRRRGQEARLRCSPMKGHSHVYWYRQLPEEGLKFMVYLQKENIIDESGMPKERFSAEFPKEGPSILRIQQVVRGDSAAYFCASSLGLAGGLDEQFFGPGTRLTVL.